Below are 18 T cell receptor beta chains sequenced from a single sample in a study of blood T cell repertoires in COVID-19. Clones were read by immunoSEQ multiplex PCR, and TCRdb kept only the in-frame ones, dropping some. Among about 270,000 clones listed, approximately 84% were seen once. Sequences were obtained from PBMCs or T cells enriched from blood (not recorded which). These receptors all come from a man younger than 35 who had recovered from COVID-19.

The rearrangement links TRBV6-1 to TRBJ2-7, with 9 bases aligning to TRBD1. The CDR3 is 13 residues long. After removal of 4 bases from V and 10 bases from J, the junction contained 8 bases not matched to a gene. The germline V gene encodes CDR1 MNHNS and CDR2 SASEGT. The CDR3: CASSGNTGGEQYF. CDR3 nucleotide sequence: TGTGCCAGCAGTGGGAACACAGGGGGCGAACAGTACTTC.

About this clone itself: This sample includes further DNA sequences coding for the same CDR3. This chain joins TRBV2 and TRBJ1-5; 8 bases map to TRBD1. The CDR3 length is 15 residues. V gave up 5 bases and J gave up 2 bases; unmatched junction bases: 5. Germline V gene sequence: CDR1 SNHLY, CDR2 FYNNEI. The CDR3 bases are TGTGCCAGCAGTCCAGGGACAGGCGGCAATCAGCCCCAGCATTTT. Amino acid sequence: CASSPGTGGNQPQHF.

V and J are TRBV27 and TRBJ2-7, with 7 bases identical to TRBD1. The CDR3 length is 13 residues. Trimming cost V 3 bases and J 4 bases; bases outside gene matches: 3. Germline CDR1 MNHEY, CDR2 SMNVEV (reference sequence). CDR3 in DNA: TGTGCCAGCAGTTTGGGACAGAGATACGAGCAGTACTTC. Its translation is CASSLGQRYEQYF.

V usage is TRBV7-9 and J usage is TRBJ2-5, with 10 bases aligning to TRBD2. Germline V gives CDR1 SEHNR, CDR2 FQNEAQ (reference sequence). The CDR3 sequence is 14 residues long. V was pared by 1 base and J by 4 bases, with 0 bases of the junction left unmatched. The CDR3, as DNA: TGTGCCAGCAGCTTAGGACTAGCGGGAGAGACCCAGTACTTC. Translation: CASSLGLAGETQYF.

There are a few counts of this clone. V usage is TRBV12-5 and J usage is TRBJ1-5, with 7 nucleotides matching TRBD1. Germline V gene lookup returns CDR1 LGHNT and CDR2 FRNRAP. Trimming cost V 1 base and J 2 bases; bases outside gene matches: 2. The CDR3 contains 15 residues. CDR3 sequence: CASGLGQGRNQPQHF. In DNA form, the CDR3 reads TGTGCTAGTGGTTTGGGACAGGGTCGCAATCAGCCCCAGCATTTT.

This clone is a singleton in its sample. The gene calls are TRBV30 and TRBJ1-1; the D gene is possibly TRBD1 (5 bases). Between the trimmed V and J ends, which lost 6 bases and 4 bases, there was a span of 15 bases. CDR1 and CDR2 (germline): GTSNPN, SVGIG (reference sequence). This CDR3 region has 13 residues. For the CDR3, the DNA is TGTGCCTGCCCTCGTGGGGGGGGCACTGAAGCTTTCTTT. Amino acid sequence: CACPRGGGTEAFF.

This clone occurred once. This chain uses TRBV2 with TRBJ2-5; 10 bases are shared with TRBD2. Trimming cost V 5 bases and J 3 bases; bases outside gene matches: 6. The CDR3 loop spans 15 amino acids. Germline V gives CDR1 SNHLY, CDR2 FYNNEI. The CDR3: CASSSQRGGKETQYF. The CDR3 region has the DNA TGTGCCAGCAGTTCCCAGCGGGGGGGTAAAGAGACCCAGTACTTC.

In regard to this clone: The junction differs from germline at one of its ends, possibly a read error. The rearrangement joins TRBV12-3 or TRBV12-4 to TRBJ2-1; D is perhaps TRBD2 (5 bases). The length of the CDR3 is 13 residues. In nucleotides, the CDR3 is TGTGCCAGCTTAAGTTGGGCAGCGGAGGTCCCAATCTTC. Translating it yields CASLSWAAEVPIF.

The chain uses TRBV5-1 and TRBJ2-1, with TRBD2 identical over 10 bases. The CDR3 is made up of 15 amino acids. In germline, CDR1 is SGHRS, CDR2 YFSETQ. V lost 2 bases to trimming and J lost 5 bases; unmatched junction nucleotides: 4. The CDR3 region is CASSFSGGTDNEQFF. CDR3 coding DNA: TGCGCCAGCAGCTTTAGCGGGGGGACAGACAATGAGCAGTTCTTC. Full variable domain (rest looked up from reference TRBV5-1 and TRBJ2-1): KAGVTQTPRYLIKTRGQQVTLSCSPISGHRSVSWYQQTPGQGLQFLFEYFSETQRNKGNFPGRFSGRQFSNSRSEMNVSTLELGDSALYLCASSFSGGTDNEQFFGPGTRLTVL.

V gene TRBV9 combines with J gene TRBJ2-5; TRBD1 might be the D (6 bases). The germline V gene has CDR1 SGDLS and CDR2 YYNGEE. V lost 5 bases and J lost 5, with 16 bases in between. The CDR3 sequence is 14 residues long. CDR3 in DNA: TGTGCCAGCAGTGCGCAGGGGCATAGGGAGACCCAGTACTTC. Translating it yields CASSAQGHRETQYF.

The chain carries TRBV19 and TRBJ2-7; perhaps TRBD2 as D (6 bases). The CDR3 sequence is 14 residues long. The germline CDR1 and CDR2 sequences are LNHDA and SQIVND (reference sequence). V dropped 5 bases and J dropped 0 bases, with 11 bases sitting between them. This CDR3 is CASSPGLISYEQYF. The CDR3 coding sequence is TGTGCCAGTAGTCCCGGACTAATCTCCTACGAGCAGTACTTC.

J is TRBJ2-2 and V is TRBV7-8; TRBD2 matches 13 bases. The CDR3 has 18 amino acids. V lost 5 bases to trimming and J lost 1 base; unmatched junction nucleotides: 7. Germline values: CDR1 SGHVS, CDR2 FQNEAQ. CDR3 coding DNA: TGTGCCAGCAGCACCCGACTAGCGGGGGGCCGGAACACCGGGGAGCTGTTTTTT. Translated, it gives CASSTRLAGGRNTGELFF.

The rearrangement uses TRBV27 and TRBJ2-1, with 7 positions matching TRBD2. With 2 bases clipped from V and 5 bases from J, the junction kept 6 bases outside the gene matches. The CDR3 runs 15 residues. CDR1 is MNHEY, CDR2 SMNVEV, per germline (reference sequence). The CDR3 reads CASSLVGGVHNEQFF. In DNA form, the CDR3 reads TGTGCCAGCAGTTTAGTGGGAGGGGTCCACAATGAGCAGTTCTTC.

This clone was observed a few times. The rearrangement joins TRBV28 to TRBJ1-2; D ambiguous. Germline V lookup: CDR1 MDHEN, CDR2 SYDVKM. Trimming pared 1 base from V and 2 bases from J, leaving 11 bases between. There are 15 residues in the CDR3. The CDR3 coding sequence is TGTGCCAGCAGTTTATTCGGACTAATAAACTATGGCTACACCTTC. It yields the protein CASSLFGLINYGYTF.

The chain links TRBV7-9 to TRBJ1-3; D possibly corresponds to TRBD1 (5 bases). The V end lost 5 bases, the J end lost 4 bases, and 15 bases lay between the germline ends. The CDR3 is 15 residues long. Per the germline V gene, CDR1 is SEHNR and CDR2 is FQNEAQ (reference sequence). The DNA for the CDR3 is TGTGCCAGCAGCGCTGGGGCGGTTGGGGGAAACACCATATATTTT. Its translation is CASSAGAVGGNTIYF.

V gene TRBV5-1 combines with J gene TRBJ2-7; D remains unclear. The V and J ends lost 0 bases and 2 bases respectively, with 9 bases between them. CDR1 and CDR2 (germline): SGHRS, YFSETQ. The CDR3 consists of 14 residues. CDR3 residues: CASSLESPTYEQYF. CDR3 coding DNA: TGCGCCAGCAGCTTGGAGAGCCCCACCTACGAGCAGTACTTC.

This clone was found once. The chain couples TRBV6-1 to TRBJ1-1; the D is unclear. CDR3 length equals 11 residues. CDR1 and CDR2 (germline): MNHNS, SASEGT. V dropped 2 bases and J dropped 7 bases, with 5 bases sitting between them. The CDR3 here is CASSERSEAFF. CDR3 sequence (DNA): TGTGCCAGCAGTGAAAGGAGTGAAGCTTTCTTT.

This clone has a handful of counts. Mismatch with germline at one junction end may stem from a read error. This chain connects TRBV7-9 to TRBJ2-7, with D maybe TRBD2 (6 bases). The CDR3 totals 12 residues. CDR1 is SEHNR and CDR2 is FQNEAQ in the germline V gene (reference sequence). In DNA, the CDR3 is TGTGTCAGCGGAGGGCCCCTAGAGGGGCAGTACTTC. It yields the protein CVSGGPLEGQYF.